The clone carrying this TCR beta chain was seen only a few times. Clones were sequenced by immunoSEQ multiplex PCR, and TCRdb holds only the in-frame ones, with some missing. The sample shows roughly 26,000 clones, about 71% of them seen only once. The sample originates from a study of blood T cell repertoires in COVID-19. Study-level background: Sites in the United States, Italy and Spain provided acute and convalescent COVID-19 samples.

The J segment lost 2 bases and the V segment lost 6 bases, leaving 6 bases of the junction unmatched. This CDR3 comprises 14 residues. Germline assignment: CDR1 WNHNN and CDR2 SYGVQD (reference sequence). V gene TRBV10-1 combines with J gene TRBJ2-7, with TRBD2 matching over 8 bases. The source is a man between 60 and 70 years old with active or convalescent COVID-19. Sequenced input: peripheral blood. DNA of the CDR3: TGCGCCAGCAGCCCTAGCGGGCTCCCCTACGAGCAGTACTTC. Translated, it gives CASSPSGLPYEQYF.